This T cell receptor (beta chain) was captured in a study of blood T cell repertoires in COVID-19. As for the study in general: Spain, Italy and the United States supplied samples that represented acute and convalescent COVID-19. From T cells, B-cell-depleted T cells, or PBMCs came the material, which was cDNA or gDNA.

Authors' processing steps: Scientists estimated how many nucleated cells there were by amplifying reference gene primers. Profiling relied on immunoSEQ multiplex PCR, and the TCRdb table lists in-frame clones only, not all of them. The DNA gave D and trimming, while V, J and clone size come from that table. The sample holds more than 70,000 clones, less than 90% seen once. Specimen: peripheral blood. The receptor comes from a woman older than 75 with acute or convalescent COVID-19.

The CDR3 bases are TGTGCCAGCTCACAGGGGGCTGGGAAACTGTTTTTT. It translates to CASSQGAGKLFF. The J gene is TRBJ1-4, the V gene TRBV2, with 9 bases aligning to TRBD1. V was clipped by 8 bases and J by 11 bases; unmatched bases: 6. Germline CDR1 and CDR2: SNHLY and FYNNEI. CDR3 length equals 12 residues. The whole variable domain, remainder taken from reference TRBV2 and TRBJ1-4, is EPEVTQTPSHQVTQMGQEVILRCVPISNHLYFYWYRQILGQKVEFLVSFYNNEISEKSEIFDDQFSVERPDGSNFTLKIRSTKLEDSAMYFCASSQGAGKLFFGSGTQLSVL.